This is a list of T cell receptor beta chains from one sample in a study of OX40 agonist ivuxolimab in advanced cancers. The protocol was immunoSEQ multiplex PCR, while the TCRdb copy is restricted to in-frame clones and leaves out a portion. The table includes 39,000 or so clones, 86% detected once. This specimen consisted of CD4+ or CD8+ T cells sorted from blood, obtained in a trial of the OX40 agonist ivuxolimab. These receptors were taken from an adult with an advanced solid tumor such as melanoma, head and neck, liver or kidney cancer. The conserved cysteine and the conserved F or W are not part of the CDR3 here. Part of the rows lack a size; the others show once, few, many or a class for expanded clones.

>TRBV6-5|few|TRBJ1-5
ASSDRASNQPQH
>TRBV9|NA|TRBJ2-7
ASSVATGTGYEQY
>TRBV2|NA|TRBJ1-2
ASSENGVYYGYT
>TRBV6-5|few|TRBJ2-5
ASSPRAGALETQY
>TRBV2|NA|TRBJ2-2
ASRDQEGGMDTGELF
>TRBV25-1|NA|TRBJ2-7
ASSVSGFPYEQY
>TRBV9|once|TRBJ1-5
ASSSGQGNQPQH
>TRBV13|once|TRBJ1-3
ASRGQGPGNTIY
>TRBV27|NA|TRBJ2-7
ASSTSPGQGPDEQY
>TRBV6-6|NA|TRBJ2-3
ASSSYRDYDEY
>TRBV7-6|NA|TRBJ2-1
ASSLAAGGLYEQF
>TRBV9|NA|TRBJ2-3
ASSASGGAPATQY
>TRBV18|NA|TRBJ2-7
ASTHLTGDEQY
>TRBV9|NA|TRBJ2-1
ASSVGGRQF
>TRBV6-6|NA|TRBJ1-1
ASRGTLNTEAF
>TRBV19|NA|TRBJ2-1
ASSIPGLAEFYNEQF
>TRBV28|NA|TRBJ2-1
ASSLPGQINNEQF
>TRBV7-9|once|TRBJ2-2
ASRLRLAEPVGELF
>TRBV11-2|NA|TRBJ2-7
ASSLLQGRYEQY
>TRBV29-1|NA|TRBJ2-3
SSFGRGPDTQY
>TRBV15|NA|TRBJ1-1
ATSRTGQSNTEAF
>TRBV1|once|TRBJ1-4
TSSQDGVTNEKLF
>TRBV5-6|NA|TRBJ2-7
ASRELAGAHEQY
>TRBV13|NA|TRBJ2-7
ASSLLIAGVWEQY
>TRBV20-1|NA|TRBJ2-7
SARTLNEQY
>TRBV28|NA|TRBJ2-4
ASSLGGADIQY
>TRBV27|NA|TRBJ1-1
ASSLSRGNTEAF
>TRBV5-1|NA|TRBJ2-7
ASSLTSGSTYEQY
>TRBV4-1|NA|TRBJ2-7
ASSQSGGYEQY
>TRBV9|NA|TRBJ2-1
ASSVSAGGQSNEQF
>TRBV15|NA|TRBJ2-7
ATSRVRALGGNEQY
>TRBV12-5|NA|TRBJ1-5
ASGLGGPNQPQH
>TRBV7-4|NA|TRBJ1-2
ASSLARDRGLVGYT
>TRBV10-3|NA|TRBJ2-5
AIRAPGTQNQETQY
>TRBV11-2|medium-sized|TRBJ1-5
ASSFKAASNQPQH
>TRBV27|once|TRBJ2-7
ASSLVGSRYEQY
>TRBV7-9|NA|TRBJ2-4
ASRGGEVGNIQY
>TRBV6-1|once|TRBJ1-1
ASSEQQSNTEAF
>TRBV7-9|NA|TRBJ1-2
ASSFTGGIYGYT
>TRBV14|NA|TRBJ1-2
ASSQDRPYGYT
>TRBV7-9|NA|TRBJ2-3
ASSFKPSGEYTQY
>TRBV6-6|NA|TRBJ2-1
ASSYMILNEQF
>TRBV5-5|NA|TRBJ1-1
ASSLGGLEAF
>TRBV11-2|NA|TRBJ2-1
ASSFGGALNEQF
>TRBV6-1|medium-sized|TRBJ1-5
ASRAGSPSNQPQH
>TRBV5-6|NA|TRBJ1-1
ASSSGGHLNTEAF
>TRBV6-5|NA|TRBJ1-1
ASSYDSIVNTEAF
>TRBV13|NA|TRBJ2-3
ASAATDTQY
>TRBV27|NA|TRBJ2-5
ASSLRAKETQY
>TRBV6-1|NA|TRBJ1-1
ASSEAREILAEAF
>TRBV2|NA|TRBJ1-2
ASRDLGTARGYT
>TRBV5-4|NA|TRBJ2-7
ASSLKRETLYEQY
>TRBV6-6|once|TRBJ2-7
ASSYSSYEQY
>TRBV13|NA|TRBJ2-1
ASSLQAPGWNEQF
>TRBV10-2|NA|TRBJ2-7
ASNLGYEQY
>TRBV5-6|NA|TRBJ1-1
ASSLPGASEAF
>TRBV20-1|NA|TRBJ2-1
SARDVDEQF
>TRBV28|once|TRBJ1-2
ASSFPFSRTENHYGYT
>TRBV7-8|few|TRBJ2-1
ASSLLATHNEQF
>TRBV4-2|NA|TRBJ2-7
ASSPPGAGGLKEQY